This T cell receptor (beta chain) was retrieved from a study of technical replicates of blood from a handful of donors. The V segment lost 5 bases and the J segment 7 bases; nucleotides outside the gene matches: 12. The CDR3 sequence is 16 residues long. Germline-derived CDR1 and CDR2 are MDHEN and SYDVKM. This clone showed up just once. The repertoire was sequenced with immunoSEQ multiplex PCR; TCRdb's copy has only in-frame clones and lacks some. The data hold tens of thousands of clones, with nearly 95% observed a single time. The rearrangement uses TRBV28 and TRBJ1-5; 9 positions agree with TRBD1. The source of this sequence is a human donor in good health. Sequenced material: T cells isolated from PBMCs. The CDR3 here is CASSTSRRDRVQPQHF. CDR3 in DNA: TGTGCCAGCAGTACAAGTCGCCGGGACAGGGTCCAGCCCCAGCATTTT.